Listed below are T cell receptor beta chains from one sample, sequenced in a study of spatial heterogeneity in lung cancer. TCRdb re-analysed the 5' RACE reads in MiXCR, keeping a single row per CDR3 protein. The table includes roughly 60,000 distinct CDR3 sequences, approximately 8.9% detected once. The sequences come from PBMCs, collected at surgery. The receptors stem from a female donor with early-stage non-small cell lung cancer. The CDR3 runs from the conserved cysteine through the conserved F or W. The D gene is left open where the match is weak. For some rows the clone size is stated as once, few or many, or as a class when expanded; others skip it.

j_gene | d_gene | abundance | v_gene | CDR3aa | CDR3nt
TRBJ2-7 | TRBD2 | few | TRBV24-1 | CATSQRDSYEQYF | TGTGCCACCTCTCAGCGGGACTCCTACGAGCAGTACTTC
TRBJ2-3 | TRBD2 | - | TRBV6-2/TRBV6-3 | CASSYGMASGSVMYPDTQYF | TGTGCCAGCAGTTACGGGATGGCTAGCGGGAGCGTAATGTATCCAGATACGCAGTATTTT
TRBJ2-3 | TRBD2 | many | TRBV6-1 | CASRSGGSTDTQYF | TGTGCCAGCAGGAGCGGGGGAAGCACAGATACGCAGTATTTT
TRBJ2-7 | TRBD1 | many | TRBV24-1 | CATSDPDRAVGEQYF | TGTGCCACCAGTGATCCGGACAGGGCGGTTGGCGAGCAGTACTTC
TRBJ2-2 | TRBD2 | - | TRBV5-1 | CASSPGTRSPGELFF | TGCGCCAGCAGCCCCGGGACTAGATCTCCCGGGGAGCTGTTTTTT
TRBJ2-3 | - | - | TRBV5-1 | CASSLARGSGRDTQYF | TGCGCCAGCAGCTTGGCCCGAGGTAGCGGTAGAGATACGCAGTATTTT
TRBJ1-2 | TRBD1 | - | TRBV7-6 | CASSLQDRDLYGYTF | TGTGCCAGCAGCTTACAGGACAGGGATCTCTATGGCTACACCTTC
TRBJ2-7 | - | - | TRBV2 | CASRPLDYEQYF | TGTGCCAGCAGGCCCCTAGACTACGAGCAGTACTTC
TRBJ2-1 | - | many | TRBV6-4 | CASSEQGGNEQFF | TGTGCCAGCAGTGAACAGGGAGGCAATGAGCAGTTCTTC
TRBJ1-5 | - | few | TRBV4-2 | CASSQDGGNQPQHF | TGTGCCAGCAGCCAAGACGGGGGGAATCAGCCCCAGCATTTT
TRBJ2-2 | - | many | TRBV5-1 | CASSRDGRNTGELFF | TGCGCCAGCAGCCGGGACGGTAGGAACACCGGGGAGCTGTTTTTT
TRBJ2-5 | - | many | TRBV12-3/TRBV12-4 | CASSSDGGETQYF | TGTGCCAGCAGTTCCGACGGGGGAGAGACCCAGTACTTC
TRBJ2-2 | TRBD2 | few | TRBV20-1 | CSVLISGGYQFGELFF | TGCAGTGTTCTTATTAGCGGGGGGTACCAGTTCGGGGAGCTGTTTTTT
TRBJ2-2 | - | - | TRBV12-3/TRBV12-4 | CASSFSPKGTGELFF | TGTGCCAGCAGTTTCAGTCCCAAGGGCACCGGGGAGCTGTTTTTT
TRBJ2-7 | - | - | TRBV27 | CASSLGAGEQYF | TGTGCCAGCAGTCTGGGGGCAGGCGAGCAGTACTTC
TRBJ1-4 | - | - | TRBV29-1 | CSVGGVANEKLFF | TGCAGCGTTGGGGGGGTCGCAAATGAAAAACTGTTTTTT
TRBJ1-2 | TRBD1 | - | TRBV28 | CASSPRDSSYGYTF | TGTGCCAGCAGTCCCCGGGACAGTTCCTATGGCTACACCTTC
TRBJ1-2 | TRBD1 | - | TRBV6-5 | CASSGQGGYGYTF | TGTGCCAGCAGTGGACAGGGAGGCTATGGCTACACCTTC
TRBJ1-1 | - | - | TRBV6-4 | CASSEGGRGRAFF | TGTGCCAGCAGTGAGGGGGGGCGCGGTCGTGCTTTCTTT
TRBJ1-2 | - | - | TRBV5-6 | CASSFDRFNYGYTF | TGTGCCAGCAGCTTTGACAGATTTAACTATGGCTACACCTTC
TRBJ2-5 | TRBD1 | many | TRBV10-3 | CAIRPGQGKGETQYF | TGTGCCATCAGACCGGGACAGGGGAAGGGAGAGACCCAGTACTTC
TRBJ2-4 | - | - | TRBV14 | CATSLGARRNIQYF | TGTGCCACCTCCCTCGGGGCCCGCAGAAACATTCAGTACTTC
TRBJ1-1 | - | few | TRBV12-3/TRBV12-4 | CASTTIRTTEAFF | TGTGCCAGCACCACCATCAGAACCACTGAAGCTTTCTTT
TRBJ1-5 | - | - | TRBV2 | CASSGTGVWQPQHF | TGTGCCAGCAGTGGTACTGGGGTATGGCAGCCCCAGCATTTT
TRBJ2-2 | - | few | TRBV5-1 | CASSLQGDLSTGELFF | TGCGCCAGCAGCTTGCAGGGAGACCTTTCCACCGGGGAGCTGTTTTTT
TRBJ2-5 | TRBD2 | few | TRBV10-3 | CAISESRGGAETQYF | TGTGCCATCAGTGAGTCTCGCGGGGGGGCTGAGACCCAGTACTTC
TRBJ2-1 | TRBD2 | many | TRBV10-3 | CAISEATSGGSYNEQFF | TGTGCCATCAGTGAGGCCACTAGCGGGGGCTCCTACAATGAGCAGTTCTTC
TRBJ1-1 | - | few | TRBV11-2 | CASSSEQGSKAFF | TGTGCCAGCAGCTCTGAACAGGGTTCGAAAGCTTTCTTT
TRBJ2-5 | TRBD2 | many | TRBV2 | CATLSTSGQETQYF | TGTGCCACCCTGTCGACTAGCGGCCAAGAGACCCAGTACTTC
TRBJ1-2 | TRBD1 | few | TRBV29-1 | CSVQGGLRGGYTF | TGCAGCGTCCAGGGGGGACTTAGGGGTGGCTACACCTTC
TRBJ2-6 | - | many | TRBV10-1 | CASSGGSGSGANVLTF | TGCGCCAGCAGTGGGGGCTCCGGCTCTGGGGCCAACGTCCTGACTTTC
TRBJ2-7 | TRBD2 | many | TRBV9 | CASSVHWREVYEQYF | TGTGCCAGCAGCGTCCACTGGCGGGAGGTCTACGAGCAGTACTTC
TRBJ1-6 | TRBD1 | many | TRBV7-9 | CASSADRVSPLHF | TGTGCCAGCAGCGCGGACAGGGTGTCACCCCTCCACTTT
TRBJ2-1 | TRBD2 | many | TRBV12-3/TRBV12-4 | CASSPSGGTYNEQFF | TGTGCCAGCAGCCCTAGCGGGGGGACCTACAATGAGCAGTTCTTC
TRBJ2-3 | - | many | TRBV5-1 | CASSLERASPDTQYF | TGCGCCAGCAGCTTGGAGCGGGCGAGCCCAGATACGCAGTATTTT
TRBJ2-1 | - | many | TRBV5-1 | CASKQLAGRNEQFF | TGCGCCAGCAAACAACTAGCAGGACGCAATGAGCAGTTCTTC
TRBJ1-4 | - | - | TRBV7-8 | CASSPSGGTNEKLFF | TGTGCCAGCAGCCCCTCGGGGGGTACTAATGAAAAACTGTTTTTT
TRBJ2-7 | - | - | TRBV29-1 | CSVEPGPTYEQYF | TGCAGCGTCGAACCGGGGCCCACCTACGAGCAGTACTTC
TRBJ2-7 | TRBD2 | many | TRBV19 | CASSMWAGGTYEQYF | TGTGCCAGTAGTATGTGGGCGGGAGGTACCTACGAGCAGTACTTC
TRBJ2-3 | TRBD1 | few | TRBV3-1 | CASSQRGHDTDTQYF | TGTGCCAGCAGCCAAAGGGGGCATGACACAGATACGCAGTATTTT
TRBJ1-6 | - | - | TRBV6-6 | CASSYPEGLYNSPLHF | TGTGCCAGCAGTTACCCCGAGGGCCTTTATAATTCACCCCTCCACTTT